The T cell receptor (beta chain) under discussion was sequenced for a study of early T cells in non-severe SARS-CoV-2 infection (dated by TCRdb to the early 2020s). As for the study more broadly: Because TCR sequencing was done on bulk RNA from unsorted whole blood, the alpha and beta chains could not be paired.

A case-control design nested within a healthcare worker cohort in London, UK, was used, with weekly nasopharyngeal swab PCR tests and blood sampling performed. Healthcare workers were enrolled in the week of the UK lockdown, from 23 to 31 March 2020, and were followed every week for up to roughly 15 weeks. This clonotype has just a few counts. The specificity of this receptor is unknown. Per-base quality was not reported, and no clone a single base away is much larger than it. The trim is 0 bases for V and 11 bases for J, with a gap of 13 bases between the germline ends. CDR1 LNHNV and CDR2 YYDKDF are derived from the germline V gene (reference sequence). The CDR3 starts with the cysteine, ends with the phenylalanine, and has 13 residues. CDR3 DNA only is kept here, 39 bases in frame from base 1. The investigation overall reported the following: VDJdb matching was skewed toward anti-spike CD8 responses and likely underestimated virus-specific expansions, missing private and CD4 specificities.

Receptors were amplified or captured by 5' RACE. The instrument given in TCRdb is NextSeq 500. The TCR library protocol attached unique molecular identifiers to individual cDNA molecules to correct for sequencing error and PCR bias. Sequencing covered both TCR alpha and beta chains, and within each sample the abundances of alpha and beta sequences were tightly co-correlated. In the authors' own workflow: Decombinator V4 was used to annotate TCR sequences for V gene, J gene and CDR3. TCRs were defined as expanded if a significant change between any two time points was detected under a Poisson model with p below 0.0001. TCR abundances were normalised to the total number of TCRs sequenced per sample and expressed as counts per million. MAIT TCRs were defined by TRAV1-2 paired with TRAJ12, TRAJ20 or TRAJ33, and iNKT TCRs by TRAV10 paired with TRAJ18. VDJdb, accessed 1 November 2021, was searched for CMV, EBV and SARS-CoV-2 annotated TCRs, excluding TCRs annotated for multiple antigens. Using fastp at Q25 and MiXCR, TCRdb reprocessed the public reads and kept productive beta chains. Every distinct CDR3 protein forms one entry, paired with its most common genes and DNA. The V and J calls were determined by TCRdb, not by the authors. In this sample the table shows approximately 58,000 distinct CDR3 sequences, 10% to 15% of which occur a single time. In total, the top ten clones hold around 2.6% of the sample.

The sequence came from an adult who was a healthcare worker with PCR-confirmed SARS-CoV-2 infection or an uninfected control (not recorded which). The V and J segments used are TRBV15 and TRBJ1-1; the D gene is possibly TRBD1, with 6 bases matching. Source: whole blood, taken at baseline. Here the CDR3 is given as CATSRDLQGSAFF. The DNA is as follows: TGTGCCACCAGCAGAGATCTACAGGGCTCGGCTTTCTTT.